This TCR beta chain was identified during a study of blood T cell repertoires in COVID-19. This table comes from immunoSEQ multiplex PCR, and its TCRdb copy is limited to in-frame clones, with some not included. The sample yields about 480,000 clones, 85% to 90% seen once. The CDR3 has 17 residues. The sample consisted of peripheral blood. The V and J genes are TRBV12-2 and TRBJ1-2. TRBV12-2 is noted as a pseudogene. The receptor was isolated from a woman in her thirties with acute or convalescent COVID-19. CDR3 bases: TGTGCAAGTCGCTTGGTTTTGTGGGGAGCGAAGAGCTATGGCTACACCTTC. The encoded protein is CASRLVLWGAKSYGYTF.